What follows are 12 T cell receptor beta chains derived from one specimen sequenced in a study of T cell repertoires in cytomegalovirus infection. Using its own MiXCR run on the reads, TCRdb lists one record per CDR3 protein. The sample shows about 740,000 distinct CDR3 sequences, 35% of them seen only once. The sequencing input was PBMCs. These receptors were taken from a human donor in good health (CMV status not recorded). Some clones in this sample may be carry-over from other donors' samples.

Remarks on this clonotype: Here the CDR3 omits its conserved ending phenylalanine or tryptophan, so a read error is the likely source. V gene TRBV7-2 combines with J gene TRBJ2-7; 11 bases match TRBD2. V was pared by 5 bases and J by 2 bases, with 11 bases of the junction left unmatched. The CDR3 runs to 17 residues. Germline V gene sequence: CDR1 SGHTA, CDR2 FQGNSA. The CDR3 spells CASSMAGTSGVPYEQYL. For the CDR3, the DNA is TGTGCCAGCAGCATGGCCGGGACTAGCGGAGTACCCTACGAGCAGTACTTA.

This clonotype was detected only once. The chain carries TRBV7-4 and TRBJ2-1, with TRBD2 matching over 7 bases. J was trimmed by 2 bases and V by 5 bases; bases with no gene match: 9. Germline CDR1 SGHVT, CDR2 SQSDAQ. The CDR3 is made up of 16 amino acids. This CDR3 reads CASSPPSSGTYNEQFF. Written as DNA, the CDR3 is TGTGCCAGCAGCCCACCTTCTAGCGGAACCTACAATGAGCAGTTCTTC. Full variable domain (rest looked up from reference TRBV7-4 and TRBJ2-1): GAGVSQSPRYKVAKRGRDVALRCDSISGHVTLYWYRQTLGQGSEVLTYSQSDAQRDKSGRPSGRFSAERPERSVSTLKIQRTEQGDSAVYLCASSPPSSGTYNEQFFGPGTRLTVL.

As to this clonotype: Germline and junction disagree at one end, which may indicate a read error. The V call is TRBV19, the J call TRBJ2-7, with a tentative D call TRBD2 (5 bases). Germline CDR1 reads LNHDA; CDR2 reads SQIVND (reference sequence). The CDR3 has 15 residues. The chain's CDR3 is CSSIIGGPSSYEQYF. In nucleotides, the CDR3 is TGTTCCAGTATTATTGGAGGCCCTAGCTCCTACGAGCAGTACTTC. Complete variable domain (other parts from reference TRBV19 and TRBJ2-7): DGGITQSPKYLFRKEGQNVTLSCEQNLNHDAMYWYRQDPGQGLRLIYYSQIVNDFQKGDIAEGYSVSREKKESFPLTVTSAQKNPTAFYLCSSIIGGPSSYEQYFGPGTRLTVT.

The V call is TRBV10-3, the J call TRBJ2-3; D gene uncertain. The CDR3 consists of 12 residues. V was trimmed by 5 bases and J by 5 bases, leaving 8 bases between them. CDR1 is ENHRY and CDR2 is SYGVKD in the germline V gene. For the CDR3, the DNA is TGTGCCATCAGTCAGGTTGGAGATACGCAGTATTTT. Its protein is CAISQVGDTQYF.

This clonotype has only a few counts. V usage is TRBV25-1 and J usage is TRBJ2-7; D possibly uses TRBD1 or TRBD2 (7 bases each). Germline CDR1 is MGHDK and CDR2 is SYGVNS. The CDR3 extends over 15 amino acids. The germline V and J ends were trimmed by 3 bases and 2 bases, with 14 bases remaining between them. CDR3 residues: CASSDPQGGTYEQYF. DNA for the CDR3: TGTGCCAGCAGTGACCCTCAGGGGGGGACCTACGAGCAGTACTTC.

The chain carries TRBV10-3 and TRBJ1-5, with TRBD1 matching 7 bases. The CDR3 loop spans 14 amino acids. Per germline, CDR1 ENHRY and CDR2 SYGVKD. The V segment lost 11 bases and the J segment 1 base; nucleotides outside the gene matches: 8. In DNA form, the CDR3 reads TGTGCCGTCGCAGGGGACAGAAGCAATCAGCCCCAGCATTTT. As protein: CAVAGDRSNQPQHF.

This clonotype was seen a few times. The chain carries TRBV19 and TRBJ1-1; 10 positions agree with TRBD1. J lost 5 bases, V lost 3 bases, and 6 bases had no gene match. This CDR3 has 15 amino acids. From germline, CDR1 is LNHDA and CDR2 SQIVND (reference sequence). This CDR3 is CASSIDRGPETEAFF. CDR3 DNA: TGTGCCAGTAGTATTGACAGGGGGCCGGAGACTGAAGCTTTCTTT.

The J gene is TRBJ2-7, the V gene TRBV11-2; D might be TRBD1 (5 bases). The germline gives CDR1 SGHAT, CDR2 FQNNGV. This CDR3 spans 15 amino acids. V lost 3 bases and J lost 2, with 14 bases in between. CDR3 nucleotides: TGTGCCAGCAGCTTTGGTCCAGGGAAAACCTACGAGCAGTACTTC. It yields the protein CASSFGPGKTYEQYF. Full variable domain (missing parts from reference TRBV11-2 and TRBJ2-7): EAGVAQSPRYKIIEKRQSVAFWCNPISGHATLYWYQQILGQGPKLLIQFQNNGVVDDSQLPKDRFSAERLKGVDSTLKIQPAKLEDSAVYLCASSFGPGKTYEQYFGPGTRLTVT.

This chain links TRBV28 with TRBJ2-5; D might be TRBD1 or TRBD2, each matching 5 bases. Germline CDR1 is MDHEN and CDR2 is SYDVKM. The CDR3 length is 15 residues. V was clipped by 5 bases and J by 6 bases, with 19 bases between them. CDR3 in DNA: TGTGCCAGCAGTATCATGTTGAGGGGCATGAAGACCCAGTACTTC. The encoded protein is CASSIMLRGMKTQYF.

The chain has TRBV30 and TRBJ1-6; 10 nucleotides agree with TRBD1. V shed 2 bases, J shed 1 base, and the junction held 2 bases outside the gene matches. CDR1 is GTSNPN, CDR2 SVGIG, per germline (reference sequence). The CDR3 loop spans 16 amino acids. The CDR3, as DNA: TGTGCCTGGAGTAGGACAGGGGGTTCCTATAATTCACCCCTCCACTTT. Its protein product is CAWSRTGGSYNSPLHF.

This clonotype appeared a few times. This rearrangement joins TRBV7-8 to TRBJ2-3, with 14 bases matching TRBD2. This CDR3 is 20 amino acids long. In germline, CDR1 is SGHVS, CDR2 FQNEAQ. V lost 1 base to trimming and J lost 1 base; unmatched junction nucleotides: 10. DNA for the CDR3: TGTGCCAGCAGCTTAGAGCCCGGGACTAGCGGGAGTTCGGGCACAGATACGCAGTATTTT. It codes for CASSLEPGTSGSSGTDTQYF.

The chain joins TRBV28 to TRBJ2-7, with D possibly matching TRBD1 (6 bases). This CDR3 is 13 amino acids long. Trimming pared 6 bases from V and 1 base from J, leaving 10 bases between. In germline, CDR1 is MDHEN, CDR2 SYDVKM. CDR3 sequence: CASRPDRSYEQYF. CDR3 bases: TGTGCCAGCAGGCCCGACAGGTCCTACGAGCAGTACTTC. Full variable domain (outside the CDR3, taken from reference TRBV28 and TRBJ2-7): DVKVTQSSRYLVKRTGEKVFLECVQDMDHENMFWYRQDPGLGLRLIYFSYDVKMKEKGDIPEGYSVSREKKERFSLILESASTNQTSMYLCASRPDRSYEQYFGPGTRLTVT.